The sequence of this TCR beta chain was determined in a study of blood T cells in healthy people across ages. Study findings and constraints: Age brought a roughly linear fall in TCR beta diversity measured per million T cells. It was not known whether donors were CMV positive (a possible confounder of expanded clonotype changes).

On this clonotype itself: The antigen is undetermined.

A J-beta primer mix and a sample-barcoded 5' primer were used in a second PCR of about 6 to 12 cycles. Each TCR beta cDNA got a 12-nucleotide random molecular identifier. TCRdb analysed the 5' RACE reads with MiXCR anew, one entry per CDR3 protein. The sample shows about 1.5 million distinct CDR3 sequences, approximately 39% of them seen only once. The CDR3 totals 12 residues. V was trimmed by 0 bases and J by 6 bases, leaving 8 bases between them. Germline CDR1 and CDR2: SQVTM and ANQGSEA. The V call is TRBV29-1, the J call TRBJ1-2, with D unclear. The receptor was derived from a woman aged 18-29 years in good health. The sequenced sample was blood. CDR3 residues: CSVEDQGNGYTF. The CDR3 coding sequence is TGCAGCGTTGAAGATCAAGGGAATGGCTACACCTTC.